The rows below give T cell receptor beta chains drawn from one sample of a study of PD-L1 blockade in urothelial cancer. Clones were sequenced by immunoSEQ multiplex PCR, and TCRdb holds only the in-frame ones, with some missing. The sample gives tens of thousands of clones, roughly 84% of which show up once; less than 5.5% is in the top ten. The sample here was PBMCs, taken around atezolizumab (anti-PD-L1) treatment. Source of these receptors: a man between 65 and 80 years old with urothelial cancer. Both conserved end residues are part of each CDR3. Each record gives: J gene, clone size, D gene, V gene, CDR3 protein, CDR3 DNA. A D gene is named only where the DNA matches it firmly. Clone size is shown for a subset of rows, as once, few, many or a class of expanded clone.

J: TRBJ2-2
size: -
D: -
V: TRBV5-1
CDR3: CASSSRLANTGELFF
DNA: TGCGCCAGCAGCTCGCGACTAGCGAACACCGGGGAGCTGTTTTTT

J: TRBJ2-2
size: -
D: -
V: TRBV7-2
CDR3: CASSHSGIGQVKGTGELFF
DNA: TGTGCCAGCAGCCATAGCGGAATTGGACAGGTTAAGGGCACCGGGGAGCTGTTTTTT

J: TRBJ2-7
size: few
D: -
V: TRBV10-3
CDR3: CAISESRSQTASYEQYF
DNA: TGTGCCATCAGTGAGTCGAGGAGCCAGACAGCCTCCTACGAGCAGTACTTC

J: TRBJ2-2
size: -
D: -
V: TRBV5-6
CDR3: CASSWGAGNTGELFF
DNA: TGTGCCAGCAGCTGGGGAGCGGGTAACACCGGGGAGCTGTTTTTT

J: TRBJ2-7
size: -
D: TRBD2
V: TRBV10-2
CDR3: CASGTSGTREQYF
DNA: TGCGCCAGCGGGACTAGCGGGACTAGGGAGCAGTACTTC

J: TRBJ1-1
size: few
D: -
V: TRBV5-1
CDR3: CASSAGTSDTEAFF
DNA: TGCGCCAGCAGCGCAGGGACATCAGACACTGAAGCTTTCTTT

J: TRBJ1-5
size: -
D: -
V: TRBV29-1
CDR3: CSVEEGGAGNQPQHF
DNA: TGCAGCGTTGAAGAGGGGGGGGCAGGCAATCAGCCCCAGCATTTT

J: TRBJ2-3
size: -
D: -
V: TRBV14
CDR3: CASSQGLLTDTQYF
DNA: TGTGCCAGCAGCCAAGGACTATTAACCGATACGCAGTATTTT

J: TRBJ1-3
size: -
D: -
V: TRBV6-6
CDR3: CASSYGQMGGNTIYF
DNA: TGTGCCAGCAGTTACGGACAGATGGGTGGAAACACCATATATTTT

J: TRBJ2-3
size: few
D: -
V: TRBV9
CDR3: CASSVRGLGRGPTDTQYF
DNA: TGTGCCAGCAGCGTACGGGGGCTAGGGCGGGGGCCCACAGATACGCAGTATTTT

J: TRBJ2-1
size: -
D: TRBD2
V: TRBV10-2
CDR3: CASSVNSGRNEQFF
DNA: TGCGCCAGCAGTGTTAATAGCGGGAGGAATGAGCAGTTCTTC

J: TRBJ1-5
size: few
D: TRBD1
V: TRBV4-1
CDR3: CASSQTGSGDIQPQHF
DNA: TGCGCCAGCAGCCAGACAGGGTCCGGGGATATTCAGCCCCAGCATTTT

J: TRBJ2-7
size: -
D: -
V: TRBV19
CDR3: CASTGSTQTTYEQYF
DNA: TGTGCCAGTACCGGATCTACACAGACAACCTACGAGCAGTACTTC

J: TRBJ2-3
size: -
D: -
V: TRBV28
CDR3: CASSWPGSYPQTSTDTQYF
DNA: TGTGCCAGCAGTTGGCCCGGGTCCTACCCCCAGACTAGCACAGATACGCAGTATTTT

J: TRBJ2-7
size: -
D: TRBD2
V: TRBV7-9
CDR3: CASSPTTGLVGEQYF
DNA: TGTGCCAGCAGCCCTACCACCGGACTAGTGGGCGAGCAGTACTTC

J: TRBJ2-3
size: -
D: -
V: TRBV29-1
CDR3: CSVGGGKGTDTQYF
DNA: TGCAGCGTTGGAGGCGGGAAGGGCACAGATACGCAGTATTTT

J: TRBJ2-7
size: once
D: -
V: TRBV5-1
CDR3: CASSRTEDLLRMYF
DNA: TGCGCCAGCAGCCGGACAGAAGACCTCCTACGGATGTACTTC

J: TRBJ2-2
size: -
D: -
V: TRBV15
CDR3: CATSTLASGPNTGELFF
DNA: TGTGCCACCAGCACTCTGGCGAGCGGACCGAACACCGGGGAGCTGTTTTTT

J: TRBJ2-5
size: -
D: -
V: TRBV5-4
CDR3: CASSSPAGGVRGETQYF
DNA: TGTGCCAGCAGCTCCCCGGCTGGAGGGGTGAGAGGAGAGACCCAGTACTTC

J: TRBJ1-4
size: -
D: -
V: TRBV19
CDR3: CASSDRQSLNEKLFF
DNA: TGTGCCAGTAGTGACAGACAGAGCCTGAATGAAAAACTGTTTTTT

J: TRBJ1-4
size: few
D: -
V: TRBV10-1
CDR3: CASSESRVGRLFF
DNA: TGCGCCAGCAGTGAGTCGCGGGTGGGAAGACTGTTTTTT

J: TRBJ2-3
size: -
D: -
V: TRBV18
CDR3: CASSRRSTAPDTQYF
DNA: TGTGCCAGCTCCCGTCGATCAACAGCCCCAGATACGCAGTATTTT

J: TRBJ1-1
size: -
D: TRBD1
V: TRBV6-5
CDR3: CASSLGQGGNTEAFF
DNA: TGTGCCAGCAGTCTCGGACAGGGGGGGAACACTGAAGCTTTCTTT

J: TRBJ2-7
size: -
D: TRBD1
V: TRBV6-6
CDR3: CASRGRDSSYEQYF
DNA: TGTGCCAGCAGGGGACGGGACAGCTCCTACGAGCAGTACTTC

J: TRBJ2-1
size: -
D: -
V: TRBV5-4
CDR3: CASSPGIDDNEQFF
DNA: TGTGCCAGCAGCCCAGGGATTGACGACAATGAGCAGTTCTTC

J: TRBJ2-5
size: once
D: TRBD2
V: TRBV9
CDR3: CASSEGGLAGYGETQYF
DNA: TGTGCCAGCAGCGAGGGGGGGCTAGCGGGATATGGAGAGACCCAGTACTTC

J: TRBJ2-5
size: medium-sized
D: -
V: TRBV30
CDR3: CAWSVLGGFQYF
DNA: TGTGCCTGGAGTGTACTAGGGGGTTTCCAGTACTTC